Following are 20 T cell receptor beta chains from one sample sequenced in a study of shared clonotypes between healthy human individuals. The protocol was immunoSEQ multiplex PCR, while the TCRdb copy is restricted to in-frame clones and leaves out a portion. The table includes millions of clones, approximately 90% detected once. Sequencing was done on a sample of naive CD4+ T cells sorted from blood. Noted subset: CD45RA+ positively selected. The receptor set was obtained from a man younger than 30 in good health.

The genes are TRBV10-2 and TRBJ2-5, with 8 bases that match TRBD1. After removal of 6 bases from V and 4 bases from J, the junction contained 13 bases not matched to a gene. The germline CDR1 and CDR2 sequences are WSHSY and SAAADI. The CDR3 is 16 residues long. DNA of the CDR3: TGCGCCAGCAGGGACAGGGAGTTCGCGGGGCGAGAGACCCAGTACTTC. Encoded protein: CASRDREFAGRETQYF.

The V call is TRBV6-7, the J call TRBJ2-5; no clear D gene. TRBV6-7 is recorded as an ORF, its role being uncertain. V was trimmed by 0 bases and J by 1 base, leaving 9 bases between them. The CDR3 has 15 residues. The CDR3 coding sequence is TGTGCCAGCAGTTACTCGGAAGGTGGCCAAGAGACCCAGTACTTC. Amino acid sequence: CASSYSEGGQETQYF.

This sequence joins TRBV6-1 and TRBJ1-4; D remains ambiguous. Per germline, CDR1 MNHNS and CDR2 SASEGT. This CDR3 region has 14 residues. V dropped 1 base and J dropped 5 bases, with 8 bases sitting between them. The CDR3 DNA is TGTGCCAGCAGTGAAGGGCAGGCCAATGAAAAACTGTTTTTT. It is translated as CASSEGQANEKLFF.

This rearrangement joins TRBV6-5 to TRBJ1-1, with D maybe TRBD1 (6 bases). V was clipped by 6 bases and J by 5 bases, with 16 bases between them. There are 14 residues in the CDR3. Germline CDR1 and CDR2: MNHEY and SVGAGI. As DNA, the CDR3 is TGTGCCAGCAGCCAAGGGGGGCTGAGGACTGAAGCTTTCTTT. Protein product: CASSQGGLRTEAFF.

CDR3 protein: CASSLTSGKAGELFF. CDR3 coding DNA: TGTGCCAGCAGCTTAACTAGCGGGAAAGCCGGGGAGCTGTTTTTT. V gene TRBV7-2 combines with J gene TRBJ2-2; 10 bases map to TRBD2. The CDR3 runs to 15 residues. CDR1 SGHTA and CDR2 FQGNSA come from the germline V gene. Germline trimming cut 2 bases from V and 6 bases from J; bases unmatched to any gene: 3.

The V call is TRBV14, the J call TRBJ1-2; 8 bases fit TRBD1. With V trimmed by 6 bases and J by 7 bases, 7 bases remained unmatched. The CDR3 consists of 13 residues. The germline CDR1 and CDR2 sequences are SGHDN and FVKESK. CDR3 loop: CASRIAGGTGYTF. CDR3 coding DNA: TGTGCCAGCAGAATCGCAGGGGGCACTGGCTACACCTTC.

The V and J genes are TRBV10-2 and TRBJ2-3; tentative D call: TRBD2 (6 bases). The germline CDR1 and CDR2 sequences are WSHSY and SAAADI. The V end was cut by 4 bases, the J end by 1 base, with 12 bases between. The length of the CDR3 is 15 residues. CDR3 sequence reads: CASSVGGGGTDTQYF. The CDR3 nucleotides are TGCGCCAGCAGTGTTGGGGGAGGAGGCACAGATACGCAGTATTTT.

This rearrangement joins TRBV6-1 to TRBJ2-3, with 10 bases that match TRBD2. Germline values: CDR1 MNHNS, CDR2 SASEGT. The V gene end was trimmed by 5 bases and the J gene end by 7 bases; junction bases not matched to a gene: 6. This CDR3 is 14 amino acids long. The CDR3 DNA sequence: TGTGCCAGCAGTCGGACTAGCGGAGAAAATACGCAGTATTTT. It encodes CASSRTSGENTQYF.

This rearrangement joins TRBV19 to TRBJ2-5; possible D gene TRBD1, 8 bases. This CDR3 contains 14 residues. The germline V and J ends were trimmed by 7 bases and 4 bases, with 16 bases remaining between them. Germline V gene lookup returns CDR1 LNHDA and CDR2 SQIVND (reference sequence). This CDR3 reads CASTDRGGGETQYF. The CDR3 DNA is TGTGCCAGTACCGACAGGGGAGGGGGAGAGACCCAGTACTTC.

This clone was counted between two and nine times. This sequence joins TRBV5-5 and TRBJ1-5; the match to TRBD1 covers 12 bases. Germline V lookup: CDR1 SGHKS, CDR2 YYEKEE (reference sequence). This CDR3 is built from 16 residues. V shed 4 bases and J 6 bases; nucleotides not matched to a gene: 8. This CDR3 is CASSPGQGARGQPQHF. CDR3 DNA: TGTGCCAGCAGCCCGGGACAGGGGGCCCGTGGTCAGCCCCAGCATTTT.

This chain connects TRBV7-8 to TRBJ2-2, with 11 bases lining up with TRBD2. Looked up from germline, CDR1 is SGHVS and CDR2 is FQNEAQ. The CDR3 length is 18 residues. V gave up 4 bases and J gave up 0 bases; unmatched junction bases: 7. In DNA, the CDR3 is TGTGCCAGCAGCTCCCAGGGACTAGCGGAGACGAACACCGGGGAGCTGTTTTTT. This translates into CASSSQGLAETNTGELFF. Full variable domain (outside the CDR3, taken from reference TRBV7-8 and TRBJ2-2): GAGVSQSPRYKVAKRGQDVALRCDPISGHVSLFWYQQALGQGPEFLTYFQNEAQLDKSGLPSDRFFAERPEGSVSTLKIQRTQQEDSAVYLCASSSQGLAETNTGELFFGEGSRLTVL.

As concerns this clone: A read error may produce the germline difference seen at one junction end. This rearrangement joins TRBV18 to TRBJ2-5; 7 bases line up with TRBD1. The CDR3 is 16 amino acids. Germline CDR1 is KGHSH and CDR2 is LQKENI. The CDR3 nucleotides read TGTGCCAGCTCGCCACAAAACTGGACAGGTGGGGAGACCCAGTACTTC. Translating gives CASSPQNWTGGETQYF.

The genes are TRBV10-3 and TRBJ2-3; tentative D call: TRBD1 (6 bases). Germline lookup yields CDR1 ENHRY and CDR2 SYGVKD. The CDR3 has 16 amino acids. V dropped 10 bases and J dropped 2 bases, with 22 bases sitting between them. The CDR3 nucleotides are TGTGCCACTGATAGACTCCAGGGGCGAAACACAGATACGCAGTATTTT. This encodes CATDRLQGRNTDTQYF.

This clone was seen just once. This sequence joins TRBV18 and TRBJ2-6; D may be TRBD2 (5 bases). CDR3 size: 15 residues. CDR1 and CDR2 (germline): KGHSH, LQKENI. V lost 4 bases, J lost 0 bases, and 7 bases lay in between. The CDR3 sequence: CASSLGSSGANVLTF. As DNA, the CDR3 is TGTGCCAGCTCACTGGGGAGCTCTGGGGCCAACGTCCTGACTTTC.

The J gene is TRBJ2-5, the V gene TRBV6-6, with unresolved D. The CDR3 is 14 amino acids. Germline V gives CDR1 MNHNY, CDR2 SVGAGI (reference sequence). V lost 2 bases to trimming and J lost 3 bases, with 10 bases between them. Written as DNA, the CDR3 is TGTGCCAGCAGTTACGGGTCAGGTGAAGAGACCCAGTACTTC. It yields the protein CASSYGSGEETQYF.

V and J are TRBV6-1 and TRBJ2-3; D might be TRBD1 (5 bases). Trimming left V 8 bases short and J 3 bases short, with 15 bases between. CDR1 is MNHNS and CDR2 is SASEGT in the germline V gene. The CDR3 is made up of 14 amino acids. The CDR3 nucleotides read TGTGCCAGCGTGTCCAGGGTCGATACAGATACGCAGTATTTT. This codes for CASVSRVDTDTQYF.

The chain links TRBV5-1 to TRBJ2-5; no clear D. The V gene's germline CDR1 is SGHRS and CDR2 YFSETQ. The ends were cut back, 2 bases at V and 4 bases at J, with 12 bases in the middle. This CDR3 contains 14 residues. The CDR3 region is CASSLTGPSETQYF. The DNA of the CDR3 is TGCGCCAGCAGCTTAACCGGGCCCTCAGAGACCCAGTACTTC.

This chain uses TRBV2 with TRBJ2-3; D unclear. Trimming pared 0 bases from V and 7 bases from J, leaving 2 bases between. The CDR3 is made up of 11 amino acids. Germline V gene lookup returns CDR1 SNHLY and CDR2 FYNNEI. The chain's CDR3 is CASSEANTQYF. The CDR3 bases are TGTGCCAGCAGTGAAGCAAATACGCAGTATTTT.

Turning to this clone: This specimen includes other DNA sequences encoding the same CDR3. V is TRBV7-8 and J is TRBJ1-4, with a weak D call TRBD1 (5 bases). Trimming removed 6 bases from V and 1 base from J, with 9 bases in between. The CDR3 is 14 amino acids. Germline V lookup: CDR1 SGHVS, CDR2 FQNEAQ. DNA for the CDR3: TGTGCCAGCAGTCTCAGGGAAACTAATGAAAAACTGTTTTTT. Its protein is CASSLRETNEKLFF.

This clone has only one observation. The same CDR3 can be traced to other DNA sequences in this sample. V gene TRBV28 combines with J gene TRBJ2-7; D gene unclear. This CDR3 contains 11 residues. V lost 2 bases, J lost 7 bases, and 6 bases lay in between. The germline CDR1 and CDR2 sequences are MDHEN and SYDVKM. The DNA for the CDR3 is TGTGCCAGCAGTTTACTAGGGGAGCAGTACTTC. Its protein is CASSLLGEQYF.